These 22 T cell receptor beta chains were all obtained from the same sample, sequenced in a study of shared clonotypes between healthy human individuals. CD45RO-negative cells were positively selected for CCR7, leaving out terminally differentiated effector memory CD45RA+ cells. TCRdb's copy holds only in-frame clones and misses some; the assay was immunoSEQ multiplex PCR. The sample includes millions of clones, just under 95% of them seen just once. Sequencing used naive CD8+ T cells sorted from blood. Receptor source: a man aged 18 to 35 in good health.

This clone was observed once. The chain joins TRBV7-9 to TRBJ2-5; no definite D call. The CDR3 is 12 residues long. Germline V CDR1 and CDR2: SEHNR, FQNEAQ (reference sequence). The germline V and J ends were trimmed by 6 bases and 1 base, with 6 bases remaining between them. For the CDR3, the DNA is TGTGCCAGCAGTGAGGCCCAAGAGACCCAGTACTTC. It yields the protein CASSEAQETQYF.

The CDR3 bases are TGTGCCAGCAGCTTAGTAGTCGCGCATGAAGCTTTCTTT. This gives the protein CASSLVVAHEAFF. This chain connects TRBV7-2 to TRBJ1-1; D gene ambiguous. Trimming removed 1 base from V and 7 bases from J, with 10 bases in between. Germline CDR1 is SGHTA and CDR2 is FQGNSA. The CDR3 has 13 residues.

Concerning this clone itself: Other DNA sequences in this sample translate to the same CDR3. The V call is TRBV6-5, the J call TRBJ1-1, with unresolved D. V gave up 2 bases and J gave up 8 bases, with 6 bases separating them. The CDR3 has 11 amino acids. CDR1 and CDR2 from the germline V gene are MNHEY and SVGAGI. The CDR3 protein is CASSYGQEAFF. The CDR3 region has the DNA TGTGCCAGCAGTTACGGCCAAGAAGCTTTCTTT.

V gene TRBV12-5 combines with J gene TRBJ2-7, with D perhaps TRBD2 (5 bases). The CDR3 has 15 residues. Germline loops: CDR1 LGHNT, CDR2 FRNRAP. The germline V and J ends were trimmed by 3 bases and 3 bases, with 15 bases remaining between them. The CDR3 is CASGFRAGSLYEQYF. The CDR3 nucleotides read TGTGCTAGTGGTTTTCGCGCGGGCAGCCTCTACGAGCAGTACTTC.

The chain combines TRBV6-1 with TRBJ1-3; D is undetermined. The CDR3 totals 12 residues. V was shortened by 8 bases and J by 3 bases, with 8 bases between the two germline ends. Germline V lookup: CDR1 MNHNS, CDR2 SASEGT. In nucleotides, the CDR3 is TGTGCCAGCCTTCTGATTGGAAACACCATATATTTT. As protein: CASLLIGNTIYF.

In the case of this clone: Other DNA variants within this sample encode the same CDR3. V is TRBV13 and J is TRBJ2-3; D remains unclear. From germline, CDR1 is PRHDT and CDR2 FYEKMQ (reference sequence). The CDR3 runs 12 residues. Trimming shortened V by 8 bases and J by 0 bases, and 6 bases separated the two germline ends. CDR3 in DNA: TGTGCCAGCTCCCCGAGCACAGATACGCAGTATTTT. This translates into CASSPSTDTQYF.

The J gene is TRBJ2-5, the V gene TRBV28; D is unresolved. Trimming stripped 2 bases from V and 5 bases from J, with 9 bases between. This CDR3 spans 13 amino acids. Germline V gene sequence: CDR1 MDHEN, CDR2 SYDVKM. This CDR3 is CASSLRIGETQYF. CDR3 in DNA: TGTGCCAGCAGTTTAAGAATAGGGGAGACCCAGTACTTC.

The chain links TRBV7-9 to TRBJ2-5; the D call may be TRBD1 or TRBD2 (6 bases each). Trimming cost V 1 base and J 7 bases, with 13 bases left between them. The CDR3 sequence is 14 residues long. Looked up from germline, CDR1 is SEHNR and CDR2 is FQNEAQ (reference sequence). The CDR3 nucleotides are TGTGCCAGCAGCTTAGTTAGCGGAGGGGGGACCCAGTACTTC. It encodes CASSLVSGGGTQYF. Drawing the rest from reference TRBV7-9 and TRBJ2-5, the complete variable domain is DTGVSQNPRHKITKRGQNVTFRCDPISEHNRLYWYRQTLGQGPEFLTYFQNEAQLEKSRLLSDRFSAERPKGSFSTLEIQRTEQGDSAMYLCASSLVSGGGTQYFGPGTRLLVL.

A remark on this clone: In the same sample, other DNA sequences code for this CDR3. This chain joins TRBV28 and TRBJ2-2; a weak D match, TRBD2 (5 bases). Between the trimmed V and J ends, which lost 6 bases and 3 bases, there was a span of 11 bases. This CDR3 is built from 14 residues. In germline, CDR1 is MDHEN, CDR2 SYDVKM. CDR3 coding DNA: TGTGCCAGCAGCCAAACCGGGGACACCGGGGAGCTGTTTTTT. It encodes CASSQTGDTGELFF.

The V gene is TRBV7-9, the J gene TRBJ1-2; no clear D. CDR1 is SEHNR and CDR2 is FQNEAQ in the germline V gene (reference sequence). V was pared by 2 bases and J by 10 bases, with 11 bases between. The length of the CDR3 is 12 residues. CDR3 residues: CASSLFRELYTF. The CDR3 coding sequence is TGTGCCAGCAGCTTATTTCGGGAGCTCTACACCTTC.

The chain recombines TRBV7-6 with TRBJ2-5; D may be TRBD1 (6 bases). The germline gives CDR1 SGHVS, CDR2 FNYEAQ. The CDR3 totals 14 residues. The V end was cut by 1 base, the J end by 2 bases, with 8 bases between. The CDR3 loop reads CASSLEGGQETQYF. The CDR3 coding sequence is TGTGCCAGCAGCTTAGAAGGGGGACAAGAGACCCAGTACTTC.

The V call is TRBV6-5, the J call TRBJ2-5, with 8 bases lining up with TRBD2. CDR1 and CDR2 from the germline V gene are MNHEY and SVGAGI. V lost 4 bases, J lost 7 bases, and 8 bases stayed unmatched. CDR3 length: 14 amino acids. The CDR3 sequence is CASSLAGLEGTQYF. The CDR3 region has the DNA TGTGCCAGCAGTTTAGCGGGGTTGGAAGGGACCCAGTACTTC.

The J gene is TRBJ2-3, the V gene TRBV2; TRBD2 matches 12 bases. Germline V CDR1 and CDR2: SNHLY, FYNNEI. Germline trimming cut 2 bases from V and 5 bases from J; bases unmatched to any gene: 2. The CDR3 has 15 residues. CDR3 loop: CASSETSGGLDTQYF. As DNA, the CDR3 is TGTGCCAGCAGTGAAACTAGCGGGGGGTTAGATACGCAGTATTTT.

The rearrangement joins TRBV11-2 to TRBJ2-7; TRBD2 is a possible D gene (6 bases). This CDR3 has 15 amino acids. Trimming cost V 4 bases and J 2 bases, with 15 bases left between them. Per germline, CDR1 SGHAT and CDR2 FQNNGV. The CDR3 DNA follows: TGTGCCAGCAGCTCCCTTCCGCGGGATCCCTACGAGCAGTACTTC. This gives the protein CASSSLPRDPYEQYF.

For this clone: An end of the junction does not agree with germline; a read error may underlie this. V and J are TRBV9 and TRBJ2-1; the match to TRBD2 covers 11 bases. This CDR3 region has 15 residues. CDR1 is SGDLS, CDR2 YYNGEE, per germline. The CDR3: CASGVAGGPYNEQFF. The CDR3, as DNA: TGTGCCAGCGGCGTAGCGGGAGGGCCCTACAATGAGCAGTTCTTC.

The chain links TRBV2 to TRBJ2-2; D is possibly TRBD1 (6 bases). The CDR3 runs 15 residues. V shed 6 bases and J shed 4 bases, with 15 bases lying between them. CDR1 and CDR2 (germline): SNHLY, FYNNEI. The CDR3 protein is CASSEGEPGTGELFF. CDR3 nucleotide sequence: TGTGCCAGCAGCGAGGGGGAGCCGGGCACCGGGGAGCTGTTTTTT.

V gene TRBV6-5 combines with J gene TRBJ2-1, with a weak D call TRBD2 (6 bases). This CDR3 is 16 amino acids long. Trimming took 0 bases from V and 4 from J, leaving 13 bases between them. In germline, CDR1 is MNHEY, CDR2 SVGAGI. The CDR3 loop is CASSYSAAGPYNEQFF. The CDR3 coding sequence is TGTGCCAGCAGTTACTCGGCGGCGGGACCATACAATGAGCAGTTCTTC.

J is TRBJ1-4 and V is TRBV9, with 7 bases lining up with TRBD1. The CDR3 is 15 residues long. From germline, CDR1 is SGDLS and CDR2 YYNGEE. The V and J ends lost 3 bases and 7 bases, in that order; junction bases with no gene match: 9. The CDR3 DNA sequence: TGTGCCAGCAGCGCTGGGCAAACAGGGGTTGAAAAACTGTTTTTT. Protein: CASSAGQTGVEKLFF.

The rearrangement links TRBV27 to TRBJ1-4; tentatively, D is TRBD1 (5 bases). The CDR3 extends over 14 amino acids. Looked up from germline, CDR1 is MNHEY and CDR2 is SMNVEV (reference sequence). The V and J ends lost 3 bases and 7 bases respectively, with 12 bases between them. The CDR3 loop is CASSFRLGGEKLFF. In DNA, the CDR3 is TGTGCCAGCAGTTTTCGCCTTGGGGGTGAAAAACTGTTTTTT.

The chain couples TRBV2 to TRBJ1-5; tentative D call: TRBD1 (6 bases). The germline V gene encodes CDR1 SNHLY and CDR2 FYNNEI. V dropped 4 bases and J dropped 0 bases, with 19 bases sitting between them. The CDR3 has 18 residues. The CDR3 sequence is CASSAPRTAGYSNQPQHF. The CDR3 DNA is TGTGCCAGCAGTGCCCCTCGGACAGCCGGGTATAGCAATCAGCCCCAGCATTTT.

For this clone: The same CDR3 is also encoded by other DNA sequences in this sample. V usage is TRBV7-9 and J usage is TRBJ2-7; D is uncertain. There are 11 residues in the CDR3. The V gene lost 3 bases and the J gene lost 7 bases, with 7 bases spanning the gap. Germline CDR1 is SEHNR and CDR2 is FQNEAQ (reference sequence). The DNA of the CDR3 is TGTGCCAGCAGCTTTGGTGCGGAGCAGTACTTC. Encoded protein: CASSFGAEQYF.

The chain recombines TRBV11-2 with TRBJ1-2, with no clear D. The CDR3 is 15 residues long. Germline loops: CDR1 SGHAT, CDR2 FQNNGV. The V end was cut by 5 bases, the J end by 0 bases, with 13 bases between. The CDR3 region has the DNA TGTGCCAGCAGCCATGACCCCAAAGCTAACTATGGCTACACCTTC. This sequence encodes CASSHDPKANYGYTF.